A selection of T cell receptor beta chains follows, all from one sample in a study of cytomegalovirus exposure and HLA in healthy donors. Sequencing was performed with immunoSEQ multiplex PCR; in TCRdb, only in-frame clones are kept and a portion is missing. The sample contains under 70,000 clones, 65% to 70% of which appear only once. Sequencing used PBMCs. Receptor source: a woman aged 30 to 39 in good health and CMV-seronegative. CDR3s include the opening cysteine and the closing phenylalanine or tryptophan. The D gene is left open where the match is weak. For some rows the clone size is stated as once, few or many, or as a class when expanded; others skip it.

>TRBV5-1|TRBJ2-3|TRBD2|.
TGCGCCAGCAGCTTGGGGGGGCTAGCGGGACCGCGGGCAGATACGCAGTATTTT
CASSLGGLAGPRADTQYF
>TRBV5-4|TRBJ2-3|TRBD2|.
TGTGCTTCCAGGGCTAGCGGGGGGCCGGTGGATACGCAGTATTTT
CASRASGGPVDTQYF
>TRBV30|TRBJ2-7|.|.
TGTGCCTGGAGTACCACTAGCGAGCAGTACTTC
CAWSTTSEQYF
>TRBV27|TRBJ1-1|.|.
TGTGCCAGCAGTTTACGGTCCATGAACACTGAAGCTTTCTTT
CASSLRSMNTEAFF
>TRBV13|TRBJ2-7|TRBD1|.
TGTGCCAGCAGCTTACCAGGGGGATCCTACGAGCAGTACTTC
CASSLPGGSYEQYF
>TRBV5-5|TRBJ2-5|TRBD1|few
TGTGCCAGCAGCTTATGGGACAGGGTTAGAGAGACCCAGTACTTC
CASSLWDRVRETQYF
>TRBV9|TRBJ2-3|.|.
TGTGCCAGCAGCGCCAACCTTTTGGCTGATACGCAGTATTTT
CASSANLLADTQYF
>TRBV19|TRBJ1-2|.|.
TGTGCCAGTAAGCCATTACGGACGGCTTCGGGGAACTATGGCTACACCTTC
CASKPLRTASGNYGYTF
>TRBV6-5|TRBJ2-5|TRBD1|once
TGTGCCAGCAGGGGGACAGGGTCCGAGACCCAGTACTTC
CASRGTGSETQYF
>TRBV30|TRBJ2-1|.|.
TGTGCCTGGAGTGTACTAACCGAGCAGTTCTTC
CAWSVLTEQFF
>TRBV11-3|TRBJ2-6|TRBD2|.
TGTGCCAGCAGCACGGGGGGTGGGGCCAACGTCCTGACTTTC
CASSTGGGANVLTF
>TRBV11-2|TRBJ2-2|.|.
TGTGCCAGCAGTCCTAACTCAGGGGCCGGGGAGCTGTTTTTT
CASSPNSGAGELFF
>TRBV5-1|TRBJ1-5|.|few
TGCGCCAGCAGCTTGGCTAGGGGTCAGCCCCAGCATTTT
CASSLARGQPQHF
>TRBV4-3|TRBJ2-1|TRBD2|.
TGCGCCAGCAGCCAAGATATCCCCCCGGGACTAGCGGTGGATGAGCAGTTCTTC
CASSQDIPPGLAVDEQFF
>TRBV19|TRBJ1-2|.|.
TGTGCCAGTAGTCAGGGGTTTTTCGGCTATGGCTACACCTTC
CASSQGFFGYGYTF
>TRBV2|TRBJ2-7|TRBD2|.
TGTGCCAGCAGCCCCGCTCTAGCGGGATACGAGCAGTACTTC
CASSPALAGYEQYF
>TRBV7-6|TRBJ1-1|.|.
TGTGCCAGCAGCCAGGACAGGAACACTGAAGCTTTCTTT
CASSQDRNTEAFF
>TRBV5-6|TRBJ2-5|TRBD2|few
TGTGCCAGCAGCTACAGACTAGCGGGTTGGCAAGAGACCCAGTACTTC
CASSYRLAGWQETQYF
>TRBV5-6|TRBJ2-2|TRBD2|.
TGTGCCAGCAGCTTAAGCGGGGTGTACACCGGGGAGCTGTTTTTT
CASSLSGVYTGELFF
>TRBV11-3|TRBJ2-7|TRBD1|.
TGTGCCAGCAGCCTGAGGGCGAGACAGGGAATTCGCGAGCAGTACTTC
CASSLRARQGIREQYF
>TRBV6-4|TRBJ2-3|.|once
TGTGCCAGCAGTGATGGCAGAATTGGAGATACGCAGTATTTT
CASSDGRIGDTQYF
>TRBV6-1|TRBJ1-2|TRBD1|.
TGTGCCAGCTTTCAGACAGGGAATGGCTACACCTTC
CASFQTGNGYTF
>TRBV7-9|TRBJ1-1|.|.
TGTGCCAGCAGCTTACGGTTTGAAGCTTTCTTT
CASSLRFEAFF
>TRBV10-3|TRBJ2-1|TRBD1|few
TGTGCCATCAGTGAGACAGGGGCTTACAATGAGCAGTTCTTC
CAISETGAYNEQFF
>TRBV5-8|TRBJ2-5|.|.
TGTGCCAGCAGCACCTGGACACCGGAGACCCAGTACTTC
CASSTWTPETQYF
>TRBV2|TRBJ1-2|TRBD1|.
TGTGCCAGCAGTGGCAGACAGGGAGTCAGCGGCTACACCTTC
CASSGRQGVSGYTF
>TRBV5-4|TRBJ2-2|TRBD2|once
TGTGCCAGCAGTCCCGGGACTAGTGCCGGGGAGCTGTTTTTT
CASSPGTSAGELFF
>TRBV9|TRBJ1-3|.|.
TGTGCCAGCAGCGTAGCCGGGACACCTGGAAACACCATATATTTT
CASSVAGTPGNTIYF
>TRBV15|TRBJ1-5|.|.
TGTGCCACCAGCAGAGATCGCGTCAGGGGTTTTAGCAATCAGCCCCAGCATTTT
CATSRDRVRGFSNQPQHF
>TRBV7-9|TRBJ2-5|.|few
TGTGCCAGCAGCCCCAAGGGGCTGGGAGAGACCCAGTACTTC
CASSPKGLGETQYF
>TRBV28|TRBJ2-2|.|.
TGTGCCAGCAGTCCTCGGACAGCCAGTAACACCGGGGAGCTGTTTTTT
CASSPRTASNTGELFF
>TRBV5-6|TRBJ1-4|.|.
TGTGCCAGCAGCAGACTTCACTTCAGGGAGACTAGGAATGAAAAACTGTTTTTT
CASSRLHFRETRNEKLFF
>TRBV7-8|TRBJ2-6|.|.
TGTGCCAGCAGCTTATGGAGCTCTGGGGCCAACGTCCTGACTTTC
CASSLWSSGANVLTF
>TRBV7-2|TRBJ1-2|.|.
TGTGCCAGCAGCTTAGCCACAGGAGGGACCTATGGCTACACCTTC
CASSLATGGTYGYTF
>TRBV7-8|TRBJ1-1|TRBD1|once
TGTGCCAGCAGCTTCCGGACAGGGATCCCCACTGAAGCTTTCTTT
CASSFRTGIPTEAFF
>TRBV14|TRBJ1-2|TRBD1|.
TGTGCCAGCAGCCGCGGGACAGGCTATGGCTACACCTTC
CASSRGTGYGYTF
>TRBV28|TRBJ1-2|.|.
TGTGCCAGCAGTTTATCGGGACATCAATCGTATGGCTACACCTTC
CASSLSGHQSYGYTF
>TRBV9|TRBJ2-1|TRBD2|.
TGTGCCAGCAGCGTAGTCTCGCGGGGGGGCCTAGAACACAATGAGCAGTTCTTC
CASSVVSRGGLEHNEQFF
>TRBV30|TRBJ1-2|.|.
TGTGCCTGGAGCACCCCAGATAGGGAGTGGGATGGCTACACCTTC
CAWSTPDREWDGYTF
>TRBV7-9|TRBJ1-1|.|.
TGTGCCAGCAGCTACGGCGGGAGGCAAGCTTTCTTT
CASSYGGRQAFF
>TRBV19|TRBJ2-5|TRBD1|.
TGTGCCAGTAAAGGAACAGGGGAAAAGACCCAGTACTTC
CASKGTGEKTQYF
>TRBV4-3|TRBJ2-5|TRBD2|.
TGCGCCAGCAGCCAAGAATTAGCGGGGGGGCCACGTCAAGAGACCCAGTACTTC
CASSQELAGGPRQETQYF
>TRBV6-4|TRBJ1-1|.|.
TGTGCCAGCAGTGAGCGTTCGGGACACTTGGGTCCGATGAACACTGAAGCTTTCTTT
CASSERSGHLGPMNTEAFF
>TRBV5-6|TRBJ2-5|TRBD2|.
TGTGCCAGCAGCCCCGGGGGGGGCCAGGAGACCCAGTACTTC
CASSPGGGQETQYF
>TRBV21-1|TRBJ2-5|.|.
TGTGCCAGCAGCAAAGTGTGGGGGCAGGGGGAGACCCAGTACTTC
CASSKVWGQGETQYF
>TRBV5-4|TRBJ1-1|.|.
TGTGCCAGCAGCCCGGGAAGAAGGGCTGAAGCTTTCTTT
CASSPGRRAEAFF
>TRBV10-3|TRBJ2-3|TRBD2|few
TGTGCCATCAGTGAGCAAGGACTAGCGGGCTCAAGACCTAGCACAGATACGCAGTATTTT
CAISEQGLAGSRPSTDTQYF